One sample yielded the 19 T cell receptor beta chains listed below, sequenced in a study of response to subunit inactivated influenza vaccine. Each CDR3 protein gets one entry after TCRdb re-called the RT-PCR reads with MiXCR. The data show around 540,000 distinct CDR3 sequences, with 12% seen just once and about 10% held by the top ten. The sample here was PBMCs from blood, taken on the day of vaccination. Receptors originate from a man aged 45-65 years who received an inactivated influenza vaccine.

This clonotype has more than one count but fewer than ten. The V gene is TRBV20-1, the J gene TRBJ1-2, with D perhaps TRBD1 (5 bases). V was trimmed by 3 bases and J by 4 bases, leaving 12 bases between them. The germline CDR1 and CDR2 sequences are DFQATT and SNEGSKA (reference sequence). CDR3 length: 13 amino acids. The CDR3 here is CSASLSGGYGYTF. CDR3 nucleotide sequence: TGCAGTGCTAGTTTATCCGGGGGCTATGGCTACACCTTC.

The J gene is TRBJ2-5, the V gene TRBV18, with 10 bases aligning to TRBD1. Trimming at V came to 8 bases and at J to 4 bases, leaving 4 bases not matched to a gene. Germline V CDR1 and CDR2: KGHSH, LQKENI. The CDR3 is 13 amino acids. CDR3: CASAGTGAETQYF. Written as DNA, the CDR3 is TGTGCCAGCGCCGGGACAGGGGCAGAGACCCAGTACTTC.

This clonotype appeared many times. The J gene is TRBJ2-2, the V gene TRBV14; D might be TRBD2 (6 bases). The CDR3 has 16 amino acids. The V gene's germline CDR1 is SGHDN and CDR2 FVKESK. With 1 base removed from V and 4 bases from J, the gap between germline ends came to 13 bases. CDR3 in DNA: TGTGCCAGCAGCCAAGTCGTCGGACTACCCACCGGGGAGCTGTTTTTT. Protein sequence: CASSQVVGLPTGELFF.

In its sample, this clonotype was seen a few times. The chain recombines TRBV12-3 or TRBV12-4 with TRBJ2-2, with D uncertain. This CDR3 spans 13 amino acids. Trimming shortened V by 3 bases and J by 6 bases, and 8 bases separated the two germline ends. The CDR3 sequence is CASSFFRAGELFF. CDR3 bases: TGTGCCAGCAGTTTCTTCCGGGCCGGGGAGCTGTTTTTT.

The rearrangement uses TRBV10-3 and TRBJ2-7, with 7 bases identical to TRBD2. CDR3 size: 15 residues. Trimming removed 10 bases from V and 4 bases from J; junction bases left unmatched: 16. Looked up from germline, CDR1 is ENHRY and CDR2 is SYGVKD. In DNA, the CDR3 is TGTGCCACGATTCTGGGCGGGACTAACTCATACGAGCAGTACTTC. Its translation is CATILGGTNSYEQYF.

The DNA for the CDR3 is TGTGCCAGCAGCTTGGCCGGGACAGGGGGCGCGGGTGGCGAGCAGTACTTC. The encoded protein is CASSLAGTGGAGGEQYF. V and J are TRBV5-8 and TRBJ2-7; TRBD1 agrees at 12 bases. The CDR3 has 17 residues. The germline V gene has CDR1 SGHTS and CDR2 YDEGEE. With 0 bases clipped from V and 6 bases from J, the junction kept 10 bases outside the gene matches.

CDR3 coding DNA: TGCAGCGTTGAGTTGCCCCCCAAGGACAATGAGCAGTTCTTC. It is translated as CSVELPPKDNEQFF. The chain employs TRBV29-1 and TRBJ2-1; unclear D gene. Germline CDR1 and CDR2: SQVTM and ANQGSEA. CDR3 length equals 14 residues. V was pared by 3 bases and J by 5 bases, with 14 bases between.

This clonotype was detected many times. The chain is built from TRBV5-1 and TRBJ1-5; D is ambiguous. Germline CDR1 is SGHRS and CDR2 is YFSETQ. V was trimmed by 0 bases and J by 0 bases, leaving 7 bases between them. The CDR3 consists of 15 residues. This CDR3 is CASSLDAFSNQPQHF. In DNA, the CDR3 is TGCGCCAGCAGCTTGGACGCATTTAGCAATCAGCCCCAGCATTTT. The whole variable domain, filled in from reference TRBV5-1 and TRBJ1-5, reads KAGVTQTPRYLIKTRGQQVTLSCSPISGHRSVSWYQQTPGQGLQFLFEYFSETQRNKGNFPGRFSGRQFSNSRSEMNVSTLELGDSALYLCASSLDAFSNQPQHFGDGTRLSIL.

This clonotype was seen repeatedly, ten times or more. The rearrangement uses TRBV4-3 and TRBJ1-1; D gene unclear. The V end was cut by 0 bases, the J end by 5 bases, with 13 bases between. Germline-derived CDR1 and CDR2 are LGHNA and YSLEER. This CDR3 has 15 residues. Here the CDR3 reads CASSQDSGVGTEAFF. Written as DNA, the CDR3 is TGCGCCAGCAGCCAAGATAGCGGGGTGGGGACTGAAGCTTTCTTT.

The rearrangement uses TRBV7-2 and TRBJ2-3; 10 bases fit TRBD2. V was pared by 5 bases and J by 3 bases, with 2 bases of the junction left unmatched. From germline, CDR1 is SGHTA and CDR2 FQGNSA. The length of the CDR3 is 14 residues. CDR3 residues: CASSASGSTDTQYF. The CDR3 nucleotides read TGTGCCAGCAGCGCTAGCGGGAGTACAGATACGCAGTATTTT.

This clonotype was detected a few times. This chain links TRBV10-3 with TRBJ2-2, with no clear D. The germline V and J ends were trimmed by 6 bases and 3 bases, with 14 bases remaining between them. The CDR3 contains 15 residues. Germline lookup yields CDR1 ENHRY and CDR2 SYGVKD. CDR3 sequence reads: CAIRKTKADTGELFF. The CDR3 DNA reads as TGTGCCATCAGAAAGACAAAGGCGGACACCGGGGAGCTGTTTTTT.

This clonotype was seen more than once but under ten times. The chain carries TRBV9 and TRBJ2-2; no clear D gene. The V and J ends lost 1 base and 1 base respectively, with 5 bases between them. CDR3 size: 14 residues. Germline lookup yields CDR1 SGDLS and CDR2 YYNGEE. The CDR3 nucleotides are TGTGCCAGCAGCGTAAGGTTGAACACCGGGGAGCTGTTTTTT. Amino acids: CASSVRLNTGELFF.

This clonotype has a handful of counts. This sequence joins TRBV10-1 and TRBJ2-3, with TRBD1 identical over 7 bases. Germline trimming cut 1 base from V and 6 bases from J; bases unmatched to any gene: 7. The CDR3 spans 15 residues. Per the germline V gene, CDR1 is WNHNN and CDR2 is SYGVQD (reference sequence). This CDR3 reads CASSEFGQAADTQYF. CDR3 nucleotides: TGCGCCAGCAGTGAGTTTGGACAGGCAGCGGATACGCAGTATTTT.

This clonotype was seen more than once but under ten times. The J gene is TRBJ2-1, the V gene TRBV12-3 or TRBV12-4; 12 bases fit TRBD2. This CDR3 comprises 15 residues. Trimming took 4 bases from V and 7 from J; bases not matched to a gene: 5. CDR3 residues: CASSSGLAGRNEQFF. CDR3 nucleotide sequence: TGTGCCAGCAGTTCAGGACTAGCGGGAAGGAATGAGCAGTTCTTC.

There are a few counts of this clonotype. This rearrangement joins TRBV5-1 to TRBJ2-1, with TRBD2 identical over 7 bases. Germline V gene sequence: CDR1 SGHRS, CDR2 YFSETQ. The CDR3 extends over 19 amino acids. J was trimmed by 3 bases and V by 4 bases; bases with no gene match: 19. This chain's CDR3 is CASSRKMGLLSGGYNEQFF. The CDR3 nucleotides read TGCGCCAGCAGCCGAAAAATGGGGTTACTTTCGGGGGGCTACAATGAGCAGTTCTTC.

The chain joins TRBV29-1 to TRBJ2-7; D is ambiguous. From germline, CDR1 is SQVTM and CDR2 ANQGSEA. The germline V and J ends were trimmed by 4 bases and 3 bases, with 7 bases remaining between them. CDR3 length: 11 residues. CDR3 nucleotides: TGCAGCGTTGCCACCCTCTACGAGCAGTACTTC. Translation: CSVATLYEQYF.

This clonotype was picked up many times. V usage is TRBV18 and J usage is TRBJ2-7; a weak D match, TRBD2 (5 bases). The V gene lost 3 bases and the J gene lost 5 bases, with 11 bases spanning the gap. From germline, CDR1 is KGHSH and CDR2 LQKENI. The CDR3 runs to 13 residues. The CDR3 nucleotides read TGTGCCAGCTCACCCCGGGGTAGCGACGAGCAGTACTTC. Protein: CASSPRGSDEQYF. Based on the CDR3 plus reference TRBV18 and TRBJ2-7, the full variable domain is NAGVMQNPRHLVRRRGQEARLRCSPMKGHSHVYWYRQLPEEGLKFMVYLQKENIIDESGMPKERFSAEFPKEGPSILRIQQVVRGDSAAYFCASSPRGSDEQYFGPGTRLTVT.

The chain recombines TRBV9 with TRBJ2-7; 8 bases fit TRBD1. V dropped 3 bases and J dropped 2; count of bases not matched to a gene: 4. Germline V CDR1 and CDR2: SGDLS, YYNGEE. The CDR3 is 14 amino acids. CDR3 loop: CASSATGVAYEQYF. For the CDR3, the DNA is TGTGCCAGCAGCGCGACAGGGGTAGCCTACGAGCAGTACTTC. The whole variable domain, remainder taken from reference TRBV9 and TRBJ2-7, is DSGVTQTPKHLITATGQRVTLRCSPRSGDLSVYWYQQSLDQGLQFLIQYYNGEERAKGNILERFSAQQFPDLHSELNLSSLELGDSALYFCASSATGVAYEQYFGPGTRLTVT.

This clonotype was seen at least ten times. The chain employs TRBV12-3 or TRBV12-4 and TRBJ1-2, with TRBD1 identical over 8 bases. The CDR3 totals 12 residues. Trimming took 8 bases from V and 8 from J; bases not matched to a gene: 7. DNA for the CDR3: TGTGCCAGCCGCAGGGGGCTTTGGGGCTACACCTTC. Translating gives CASRRGLWGYTF.